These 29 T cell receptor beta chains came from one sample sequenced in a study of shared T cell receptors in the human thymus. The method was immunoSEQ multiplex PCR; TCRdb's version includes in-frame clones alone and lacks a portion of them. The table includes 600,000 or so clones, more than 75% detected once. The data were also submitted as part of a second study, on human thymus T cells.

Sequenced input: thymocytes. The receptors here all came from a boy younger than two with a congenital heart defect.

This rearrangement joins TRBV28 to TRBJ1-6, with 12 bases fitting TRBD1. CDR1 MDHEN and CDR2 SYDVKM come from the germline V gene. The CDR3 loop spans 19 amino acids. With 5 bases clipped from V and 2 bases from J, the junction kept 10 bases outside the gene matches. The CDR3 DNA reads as TGTGCCAGCAGTGTTGTGAGGGGACAGGGGGCCCCCTATAATTCACCCCTCCACTTT. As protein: CASSVVRGQGAPYNSPLHF.

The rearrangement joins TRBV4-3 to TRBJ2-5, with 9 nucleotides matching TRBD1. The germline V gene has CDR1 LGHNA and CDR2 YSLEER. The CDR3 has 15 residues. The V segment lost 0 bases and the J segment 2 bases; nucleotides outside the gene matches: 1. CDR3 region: CASSQEGTGQETQYF. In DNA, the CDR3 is TGCGCCAGCAGCCAAGAGGGGACAGGGCAAGAGACCCAGTACTTC.

CDR3 sequence (DNA): TGTGCCAGCAGTGAATCAGGGGGAAACAACTACGAGCAGTACTTC. The encoded protein is CASSESGGNNYEQYF. This chain connects TRBV6-1 to TRBJ2-7, with 7 bases identical to TRBD1. The V gene end was trimmed by 2 bases and the J gene end by 3 bases; junction bases not matched to a gene: 7. The CDR3 length is 15 residues. Germline V gene data show CDR1 as MNHNS and CDR2 as SASEGT.

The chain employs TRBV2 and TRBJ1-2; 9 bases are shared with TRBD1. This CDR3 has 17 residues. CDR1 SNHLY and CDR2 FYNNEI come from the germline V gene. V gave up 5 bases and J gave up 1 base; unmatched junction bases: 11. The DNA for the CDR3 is TGTGCCAGCAGTCCGCTTTACTGGGACAGGGTTAACTATGGCTACACCTTC. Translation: CASSPLYWDRVNYGYTF.

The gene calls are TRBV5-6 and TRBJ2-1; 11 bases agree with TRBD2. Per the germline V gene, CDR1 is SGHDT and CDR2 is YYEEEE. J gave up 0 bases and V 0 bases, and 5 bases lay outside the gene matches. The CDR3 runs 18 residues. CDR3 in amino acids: CASSLGLAGLSSYNEQFF. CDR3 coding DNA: TGTGCCAGCAGCTTGGGACTAGCGGGGCTGAGCTCCTACAATGAGCAGTTCTTC.

The CDR3 nucleotides are TGTGCCAGCAGCCCCCGGCGGCTCTCTGGGGCCAACGTCCTGACTTTC. This codes for CASSPRRLSGANVLTF. The chain employs TRBV7-9 and TRBJ2-6; no clear D. V dropped 5 bases and J dropped 0 bases, with 11 bases sitting between them. The CDR3 loop spans 16 amino acids. CDR1 and CDR2 (germline): SEHNR, FQNEAQ (reference sequence).

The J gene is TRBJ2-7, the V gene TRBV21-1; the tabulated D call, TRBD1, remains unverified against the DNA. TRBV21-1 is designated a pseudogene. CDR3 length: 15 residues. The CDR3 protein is CASTLWRQGTYEQYF. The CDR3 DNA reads TGTGCCAGCACCCTCTGGCGACAGGGGACCTACGAGCAGTACTTC.

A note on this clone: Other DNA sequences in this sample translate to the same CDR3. The CDR3 region has the DNA TGTGCCAGCAGACAGGGGAATCAGCCCCAGCATTTT. Amino acid sequence: CASRQGNQPQHF. The chain employs TRBV6-5 and TRBJ1-5; 7 nucleotides agree with TRBD1. The CDR3 runs to 12 residues. The J segment lost 4 bases and the V segment lost 6 bases, leaving 0 bases of the junction unmatched. Germline V lookup: CDR1 MNHEY, CDR2 SVGAGI.

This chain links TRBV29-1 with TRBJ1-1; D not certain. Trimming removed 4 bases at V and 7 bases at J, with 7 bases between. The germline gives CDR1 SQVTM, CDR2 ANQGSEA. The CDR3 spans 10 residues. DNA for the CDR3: TGCAGCGTTGTAGACAATGAAGCTTTCTTT. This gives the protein CSVVDNEAFF.

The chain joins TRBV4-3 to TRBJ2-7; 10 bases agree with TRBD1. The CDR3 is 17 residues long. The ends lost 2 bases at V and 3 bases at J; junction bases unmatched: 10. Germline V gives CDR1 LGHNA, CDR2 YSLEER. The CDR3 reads CASSQFPPGTGVYEQYF. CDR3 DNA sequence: TGCGCCAGCAGCCAATTTCCCCCCGGGACAGGGGTCTACGAGCAGTACTTC.

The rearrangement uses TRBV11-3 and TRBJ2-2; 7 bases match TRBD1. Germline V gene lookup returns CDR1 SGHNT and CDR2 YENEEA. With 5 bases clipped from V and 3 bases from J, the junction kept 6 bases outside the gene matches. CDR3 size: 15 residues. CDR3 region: CASSNRDSDTGELFF. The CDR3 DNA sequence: TGTGCCAGCAGCAACCGGGACAGCGACACCGGGGAGCTGTTTTTT.

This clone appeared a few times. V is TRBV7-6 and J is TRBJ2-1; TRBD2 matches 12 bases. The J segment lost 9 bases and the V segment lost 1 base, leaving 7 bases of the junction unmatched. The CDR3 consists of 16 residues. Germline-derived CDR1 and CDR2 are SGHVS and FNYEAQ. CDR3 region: CASSLEASGRAGEQFF. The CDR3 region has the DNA TGTGCCAGCAGCTTAGAGGCTAGCGGGAGGGCCGGTGAGCAGTTCTTC.

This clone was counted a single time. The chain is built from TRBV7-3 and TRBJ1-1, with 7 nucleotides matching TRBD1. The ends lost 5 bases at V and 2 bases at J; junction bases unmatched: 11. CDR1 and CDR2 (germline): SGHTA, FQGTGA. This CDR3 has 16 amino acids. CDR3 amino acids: CASSLEIQGDNTEAFF. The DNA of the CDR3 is TGTGCCAGCAGCCTCGAGATCCAGGGGGATAACACTGAAGCTTTCTTT.

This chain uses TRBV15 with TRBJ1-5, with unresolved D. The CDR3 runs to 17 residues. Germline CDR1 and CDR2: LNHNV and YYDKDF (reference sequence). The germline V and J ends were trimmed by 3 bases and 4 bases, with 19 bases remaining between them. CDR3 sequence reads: CATSSRARGVLNQPQHF. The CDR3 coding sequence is TGTGCCACCAGCAGCCGGGCCCGGGGAGTTCTTAATCAGCCCCAGCATTTT.

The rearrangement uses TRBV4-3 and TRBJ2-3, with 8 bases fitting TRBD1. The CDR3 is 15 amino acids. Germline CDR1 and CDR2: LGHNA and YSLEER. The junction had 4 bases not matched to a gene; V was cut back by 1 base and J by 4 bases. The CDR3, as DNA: TGCGCCAGCAGCCAAGGGACAGGGTCGTCAGATACGCAGTATTTT. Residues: CASSQGTGSSDTQYF.

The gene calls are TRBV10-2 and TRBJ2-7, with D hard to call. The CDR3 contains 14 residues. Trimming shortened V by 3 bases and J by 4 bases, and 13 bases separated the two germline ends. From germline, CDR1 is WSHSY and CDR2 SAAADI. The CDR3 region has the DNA TGCGCCAGCAGTGATGTTCCCACAATGTACGAGCAGTACTTC. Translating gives CASSDVPTMYEQYF.

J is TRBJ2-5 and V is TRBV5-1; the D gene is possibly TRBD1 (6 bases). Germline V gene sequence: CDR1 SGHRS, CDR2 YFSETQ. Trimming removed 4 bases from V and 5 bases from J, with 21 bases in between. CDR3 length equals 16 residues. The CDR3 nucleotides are TGCGCCAGCAGCCCCGACCGAACAGGGATTCGGGAGACCCAGTACTTC. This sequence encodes CASSPDRTGIRETQYF.

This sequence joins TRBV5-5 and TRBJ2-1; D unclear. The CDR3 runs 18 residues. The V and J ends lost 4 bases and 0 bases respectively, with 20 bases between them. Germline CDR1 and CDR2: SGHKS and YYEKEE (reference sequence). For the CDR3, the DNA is TGTGCCAGCAGCCCGGAGTTGGTGGCAGAAAGCTCCTACAATGAGCAGTTCTTC. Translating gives CASSPELVAESSYNEQFF.

CDR3: CASGTGVSDEQYF. The CDR3 region has the DNA TGTGCCAGTGGGACAGGGGTTAGCGACGAGCAGTACTTC. The chain combines TRBV27 with TRBJ2-7; 10 bases line up with TRBD1. The junction had 7 bases not matched to a gene; V was cut back by 9 bases and J by 5 bases. The CDR3 runs 13 residues. Germline CDR1 reads MNHEY; CDR2 reads SMNVEV (reference sequence).

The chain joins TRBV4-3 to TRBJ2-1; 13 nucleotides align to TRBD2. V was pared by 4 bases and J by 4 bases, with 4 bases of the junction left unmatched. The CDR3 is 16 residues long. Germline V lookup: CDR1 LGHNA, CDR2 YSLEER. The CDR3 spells CASSPEGLAGYNEQFF. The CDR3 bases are TGCGCCAGCAGCCCCGAGGGACTAGCGGGGTACAATGAGCAGTTCTTC.

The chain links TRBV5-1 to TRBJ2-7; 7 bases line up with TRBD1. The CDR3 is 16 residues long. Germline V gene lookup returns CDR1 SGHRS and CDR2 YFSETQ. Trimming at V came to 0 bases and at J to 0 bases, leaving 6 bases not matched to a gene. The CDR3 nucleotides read TGCGCCAGCAGCTTGGGTCGGACAGGAGGCTCCTACGAGCAGTACTTC. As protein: CASSLGRTGGSYEQYF.

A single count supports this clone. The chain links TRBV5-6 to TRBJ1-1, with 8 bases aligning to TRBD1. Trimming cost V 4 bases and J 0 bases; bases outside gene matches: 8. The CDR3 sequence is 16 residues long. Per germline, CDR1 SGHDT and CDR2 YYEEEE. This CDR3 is CASSPWTGHMNTEAFF. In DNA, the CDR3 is TGTGCCAGCAGCCCCTGGACAGGGCACATGAACACTGAAGCTTTCTTT.

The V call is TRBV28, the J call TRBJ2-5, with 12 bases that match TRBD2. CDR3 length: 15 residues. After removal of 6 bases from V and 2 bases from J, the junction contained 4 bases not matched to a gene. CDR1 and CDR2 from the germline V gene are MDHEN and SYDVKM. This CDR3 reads CASSTSGGLQETQYF. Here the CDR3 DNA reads TGTGCCAGCAGCACTAGCGGGGGGTTACAAGAGACCCAGTACTTC.

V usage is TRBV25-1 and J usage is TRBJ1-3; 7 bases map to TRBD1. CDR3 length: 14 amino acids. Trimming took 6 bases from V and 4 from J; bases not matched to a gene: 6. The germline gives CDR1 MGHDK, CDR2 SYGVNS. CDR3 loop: CASSVDRVGNTIYF. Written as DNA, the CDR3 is TGTGCCAGCAGCGTCGACAGGGTAGGAAACACCATATATTTT.

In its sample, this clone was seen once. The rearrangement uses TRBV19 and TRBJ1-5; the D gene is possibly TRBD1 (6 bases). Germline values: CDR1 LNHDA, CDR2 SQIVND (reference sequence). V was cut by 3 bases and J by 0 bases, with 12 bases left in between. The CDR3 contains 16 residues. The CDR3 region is CASSIGRGNSNQPQHF. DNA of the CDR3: TGTGCCAGTAGTATTGGAAGGGGGAATAGCAATCAGCCCCAGCATTTT.

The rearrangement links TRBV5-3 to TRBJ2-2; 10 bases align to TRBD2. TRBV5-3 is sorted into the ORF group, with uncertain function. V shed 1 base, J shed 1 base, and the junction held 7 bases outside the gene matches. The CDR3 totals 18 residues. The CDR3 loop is CARSLPSLAGENTGELFF. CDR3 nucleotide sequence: TGTGCCAGAAGCTTGCCCAGTCTAGCGGGGGAGAACACCGGGGAGCTGTTTTTT.

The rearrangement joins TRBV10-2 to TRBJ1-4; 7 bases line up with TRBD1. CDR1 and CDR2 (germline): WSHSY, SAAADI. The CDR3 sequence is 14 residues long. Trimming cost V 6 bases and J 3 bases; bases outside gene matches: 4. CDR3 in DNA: TGCGCCAGCAGCGCCGGGACAGCTAATGAAAAACTGTTTTTT. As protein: CASSAGTANEKLFF.

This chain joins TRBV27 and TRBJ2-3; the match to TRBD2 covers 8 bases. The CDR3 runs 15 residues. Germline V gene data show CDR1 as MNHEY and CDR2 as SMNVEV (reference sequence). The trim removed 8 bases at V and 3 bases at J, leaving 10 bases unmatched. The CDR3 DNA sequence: TGTGCCAGCCGGCCCCCCGGGGGGGAAACAGATACGCAGTATTTT. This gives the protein CASRPPGGETDTQYF.

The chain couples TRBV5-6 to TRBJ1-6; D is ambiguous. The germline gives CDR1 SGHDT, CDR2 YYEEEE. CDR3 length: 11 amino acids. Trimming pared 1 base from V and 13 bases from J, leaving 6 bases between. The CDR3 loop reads CASSLRGPLHF. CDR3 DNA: TGTGCCAGCAGCTTGAGAGGGCCCCTCCACTTT.